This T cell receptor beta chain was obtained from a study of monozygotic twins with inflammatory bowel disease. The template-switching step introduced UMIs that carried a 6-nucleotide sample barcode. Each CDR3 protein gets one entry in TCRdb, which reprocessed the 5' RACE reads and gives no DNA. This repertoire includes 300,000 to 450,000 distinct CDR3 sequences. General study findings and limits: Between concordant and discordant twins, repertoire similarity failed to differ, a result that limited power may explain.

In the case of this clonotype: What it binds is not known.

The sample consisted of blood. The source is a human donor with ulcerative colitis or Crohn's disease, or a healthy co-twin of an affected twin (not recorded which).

The CDR3 protein is CASSMAQGTGELFF. This rearrangement joins TRBV19 to TRBJ2-2; the D gene TCRdb calls, TRBD1, cannot be checked with no DNA. CDR1 is LNHDA and CDR2 is SQIVND in the germline V gene (reference sequence). The CDR3 is made up of 14 amino acids.